This is a list of T cell receptor beta chains from one sample in a study of cytomegalovirus exposure and HLA in healthy donors. The repertoire was sequenced with immunoSEQ multiplex PCR; TCRdb's copy has only in-frame clones and lacks some. The sample table includes tens of thousands of clones. The sequenced sample was PBMCs. These receptors came from a male donor in good health and CMV-seropositive. Each CDR3 is given without its conserved first and last residue. Fields, in order: J gene, V gene, CDR3 protein.

TRBJ2-3,TRBV9,ASNPWTSGNTDKQY
TRBJ1-5,TRBV6-5,ASSLQYSNQPQH
TRBJ1-1,TRBV2,ASLRTGSSTEAF
TRBJ1-5,TRBV6-5,ASSPLTGSNQPQH
TRBJ2-6,TRBV11-3,ASSREASGANVLT
TRBJ2-3,TRBV5-1,ASSGSGRTSTDTQY
TRBJ2-5,TRBV6-1,ASSEVAGGQETQY
TRBJ1-3,TRBV30,AWSSSSGNTIY
TRBJ1-5,TRBV18,ASSPGGASNQPQH
TRBJ2-3,TRBV11-1,ASRFNTDTQY
TRBJ1-2,TRBV18,ASSPSSSYGYT
TRBJ2-7,TRBV27,ASSSIAGGYEQY
TRBJ1-1,TRBV2,ASCALEAAEAF
TRBJ2-2,TRBV6-5,ASRLTRYSGELF
TRBJ2-7,TRBV9,ASSGGQSYQYEQY
TRBJ1-1,TRBV19,ASCNRENTEAF
TRBJ1-2,TRBV18,ASSPREEVNYGYT
TRBJ1-1,TRBV7-9,ASSMDINTEAF
TRBJ2-7,TRBV18,ASSQGGTGLYEQY
TRBJ1-1,TRBV9,ASSVDQRTEAF
TRBJ2-2,TRBV4-3,ASSQDPGTAGTGELF
TRBJ2-7,TRBV15,ATSRLPDGGSPYEQY
TRBJ2-5,TRBV5-1,ASMPGLSVETQY
TRBJ1-2,TRBV7-2,ASSSRDRGPDGYT
TRBJ1-1,TRBV9,ASSAGGQARAF